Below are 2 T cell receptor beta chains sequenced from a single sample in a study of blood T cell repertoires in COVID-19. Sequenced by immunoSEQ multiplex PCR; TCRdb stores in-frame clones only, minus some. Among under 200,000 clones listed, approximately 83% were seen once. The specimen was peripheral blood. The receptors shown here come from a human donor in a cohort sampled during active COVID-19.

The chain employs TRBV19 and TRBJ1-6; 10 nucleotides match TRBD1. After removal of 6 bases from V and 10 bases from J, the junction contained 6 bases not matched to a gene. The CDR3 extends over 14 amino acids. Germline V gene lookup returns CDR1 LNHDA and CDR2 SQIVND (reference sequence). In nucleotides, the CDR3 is TGTGCCAGTAGCCGACAGGGGGCTGGGTCACCCCTCCACTTT. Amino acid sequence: CASSRQGAGSPLHF.

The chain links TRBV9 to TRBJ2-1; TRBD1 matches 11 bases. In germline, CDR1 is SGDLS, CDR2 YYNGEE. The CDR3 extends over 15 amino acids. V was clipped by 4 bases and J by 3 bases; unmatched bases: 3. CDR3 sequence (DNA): TGTGCCAGCAGCTCGGGACAGGGGGTCTACAATGAGCAGTTCTTC. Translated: CASSSGQGVYNEQFF.